This T cell receptor (beta chain) appears in the sequencing data of a study of breast tumors, draining lymph nodes, adjacent tissues. General study findings and limits: Tumor and nontumor repertoires were significantly more similar in luminal-like than in basal-like breast cancer. Tumors had less TCR diversity than lymph nodes, more than nontumor tissue. Tumor T cell lymph node origin was a supported hypothesis, not proven. Most tumor T cells seemingly derive from lymph node, then expand in tumor.

Germline CDR1 reads MNHEY; CDR2 reads SVGAGI. V shed 6 bases and J 9 bases; nucleotides not matched to a gene: 7. The CDR3 has 15 amino acids. The lymph nodes were axillary draining lymph nodes from breast cancer patients. About this clonotype: Its antigen remains unknown. A read error may be the cause here, since a much bigger clone is one base away.

TCRdb re-called the multiplex PCR reads with MiXCR, one entry per CDR3 protein. Among 170,000 or so distinct CDR3 sequences listed, around a third were seen once. Material: axillary lymph node tissue. The sequence derives from a female donor with breast cancer. Some clones in this sample may be carry-over from other donors' samples. V gene TRBV6-5 combines with J gene TRBJ1-6; 11 bases align to TRBD1. CDR3 sequence (DNA): TGTGCCAGCAGGCCAGCCGGGACAGGGGGTTCACCCCTCCACTTT. Residues: CASRPAGTGGSPLHF.